These 7 T cell receptor beta chains were sequenced from one sample in a study of spatial heterogeneity in lung cancer. TCRdb independently ran MiXCR on the 5' RACE reads; one entry per CDR3 protein. The sample has about 13,000 distinct CDR3 sequences, 3% to 4% seen once. Time point described: sample taken at primary tumor resection. Unsorted whole RNA samples from tumor, nontumor lung or frozen PBMC were sequenced. The starting material was PBMCs, obtained at surgery. The source of these receptors is a male donor with early-stage non-small cell lung cancer.

This clonotype was recorded many times. Because the library targeted alpha chains, this beta chain is an off-target read whose size means little. The V and J genes are TRBV7-3 and TRBJ2-2; TRBD2 matches at 10 bases. J lost 1 base, V lost 2 bases, and 10 bases had no gene match. The length of the CDR3 is 19 residues. The germline gives CDR1 SGHTA, CDR2 FQGTGA. The CDR3 DNA sequence: TGTGCCAGCAGCTTATTCGGGCTAGCGGGAGTAGGGAACACCGGGGAGCTGTTTTTT. It codes for CASSLFGLAGVGNTGELFF.

Many counts were recorded for this clonotype. This beta chain came through as a stray read in a library set up for alpha chains, and its size says little. The chain carries TRBV7-3 and TRBJ1-1; unclear D gene. Germline V lookup: CDR1 SGHTA, CDR2 FQGTGA. With 5 bases removed from V and 0 bases from J, the gap between germline ends came to 13 bases. This CDR3 region has 15 residues. DNA for the CDR3: TGTGCCAGCAGCCCGACGAGTCCAATGAACACTGAAGCTTTCTTT. Its protein product is CASSPTSPMNTEAFF.

Remarks on this clonotype: A library prepared for alpha chains yielded this beta chain as an off-target read; its size is of little meaning. The chain combines TRBV4-1 with TRBJ2-2, with unresolved D. CDR3 length equals 16 residues. V was cut by 1 base and J by 4 bases, with 13 bases left in between. The germline V gene has CDR1 MGHRA and CDR2 YSYEKL. The CDR3 sequence is CASSQGSSGITGELFF. The CDR3 DNA is TGCGCCAGCAGCCAAGGGTCGTCTGGGATCACCGGGGAGCTGTTTTTT.

With respect to this clonotype: Because the library targeted alpha chains, this beta chain is an off-target read whose size means little. V usage is TRBV7-2 and J usage is TRBJ1-5, with D perhaps matching TRBD1 (6 bases). Trimming shortened V by 5 bases and J by 0 bases, and 17 bases separated the two germline ends. The germline V gene has CDR1 SGHTA and CDR2 FQGNSA. This CDR3 spans 17 amino acids. The CDR3, as DNA: TGTGCCAGCAGCCCAAATCAAGGGGGGAATAGCAATCAGCCCCAGCATTTT. Translating it yields CASSPNQGGNSNQPQHF.

This clonotype was seen ten or more times. Since it is a stray read in a library aimed at alpha chains, this beta chain has a size that is not meaningful. This chain links TRBV9 with TRBJ2-3, with 10 bases identical to TRBD2. Germline V lookup: CDR1 SGDLS, CDR2 YYNGEE. After removal of 4 bases from V and 4 bases from J, the junction contained 9 bases not matched to a gene. The CDR3 length is 16 residues. CDR3 in DNA: TGTGCCAGCAGCCGTAGTCGGCTAGCGGGAGCAGATACGCAGTATTTT. Amino acid sequence: CASSRSRLAGADTQYF.

Concerning this clonotype: In a library made to pick up alpha chains, this beta chain is a stray read with a size that means little. This rearrangement joins TRBV28 to TRBJ1-3; D uncertain. Between the trimmed V and J ends, which lost 2 bases and 3 bases, there was a span of 8 bases. The CDR3 loop spans 14 amino acids. Germline-derived CDR1 and CDR2 are MDHEN and SYDVKM. The CDR3 DNA is TGTGCCAGCAGTTTACCGGCCGGTGGAAACACCATATATTTT. Its translation is CASSLPAGGNTIYF.

In its sample, this clonotype ranks as medium-sized. Within a library made for alpha chains, this beta chain is off target, and its count is uninformative. The chain couples TRBV29-1 to TRBJ2-1; D uncertain. Germline CDR1 is SQVTM and CDR2 is ANQGSEA. This CDR3 has 10 residues. V gave up 4 bases and J gave up 6 bases, with 4 bases separating them. The CDR3 DNA reads TGCAGCGTTGCTGCCAATGAGCAGTTCTTC. Protein product: CSVAANEQFF.